One and the same sample provided the 3 T cell receptor beta chains below, sequenced in a study of vaccination and CD4 T cells after COVID-19. For these receptors, no antigen is known. The sample's treatment: approximately nine-day PBMC culture with coronavirus spike peptide pools or control peptides (ViraFEST assay). The Oncomine TCR Beta short-read assay was applied to DNA of cultured CD4+ T cells. TCRdb re-derived calls from the PCR reads in MiXCR, one entry per CDR3 protein. Of about 20,000 distinct CDR3 sequences listed, more than 20% were seen once; the top ten hold 11%. The sequenced sample was cultured CD4+ T cells from blood. Source of these receptors: a human donor with COVID-19.

The chain has TRBV5-1 and TRBJ2-7, with D hard to call. V was shortened by 5 bases and J by 6 bases, with 24 bases between the two germline ends. Germline values: CDR1 SGHRS, CDR2 YFSETQ. CDR3 length: 16 amino acids. The CDR3 region is CASSYAGFNGKGEQYF. The CDR3 DNA sequence: TGCGCCAGCAGTTATGCCGGGTTTAACGGCAAGGGCGAGCAGTACTTC. The full variable domain, rest sourced from reference TRBV5-1 and TRBJ2-7, is KAGVTQTPRYLIKTRGQQVTLSCSPISGHRSVSWYQQTPGQGLQFLFEYFSETQRNKGNFPGRFSGRQFSNSRSEMNVSTLELGDSALYLCASSYAGFNGKGEQYFGPGTRLTVT.

V gene TRBV11-3 combines with J gene TRBJ2-1, with D perhaps assigned TRBD1 or TRBD2 (6 bases each). V was trimmed by 2 bases and J by 0 bases, leaving 23 bases between them. This CDR3 has 20 amino acids. Germline V gives CDR1 SGHNT, CDR2 YENEEA. In DNA, the CDR3 is TGTGCCAGCAGCTTATGGCGGGGCAGGGGAAGTACAAGCTCCTACAATGAGCAGTTCTTC. Amino acid sequence: CASSLWRGRGSTSSYNEQFF.

This clonotype was seen more than once but under ten times. The chain joins TRBV30 to TRBJ2-1; D is ambiguous. V was trimmed by 0 bases and J by 10 bases, leaving 13 bases between them. CDR1 GTSNPN and CDR2 SVGIG come from the germline V gene (reference sequence). This CDR3 spans 13 amino acids. CDR3 coding DNA: TGTGCCTGGAGTGTAGAAGCTCCGCGGGAGCAGTTCTTC. It yields the protein CAWSVEAPREQFF. Combining the CDR3 with reference TRBV30 and TRBJ2-1 gives the whole variable domain SQTIHQWPATLVQPVGSPLSLECTVEGTSNPNLYWYRQAAGRGLQLLFYSVGIGQISSEVPQNLSASRPQDRQFILSSKKLLLSDSGFYLCAWSVEAPREQFFGPGTRLTVL.